This T cell receptor (beta chain) was captured in a study of blood T cell repertoires in COVID-19. Study-wide context: Italy, Spain and the United States were the sources of the convalescent and acute COVID-19 samples.

The V and J ends lost 1 base and 2 bases respectively, with 13 bases between them. The germline V gene has CDR1 SQVTM and CDR2 ANQGSEA. The CDR3 spans 15 residues. Original methodology: From reference gene primer amplification, estimates of nucleated cell counts were derived. Sequencing used immunoSEQ multiplex PCR; TCRdb keeps in-frame clones, though not all of them. From that table come the V and J calls and clone size; the DNA was used to work out D and trimming. This table holds about 65,000 clones, 77% found once. Sequencing was performed on peripheral blood. The chain recombines TRBV29-1 with TRBJ2-3; D might be TRBD2 (6 bases). This TCR was recovered from a human donor in a cohort sampled during active COVID-19. The CDR3 DNA reads TGCAGCGTTGAAGTGTTAGCGGCTAACACAGATACGCAGTATTTT. Translating gives CSVEVLAANTDTQYF.